One and the same sample provided the 30 T cell receptor beta chains below, sequenced in a study of esophageal squamous cell carcinoma under preoperative chemotherapy. Time point indicated: before preoperative PTX-NDP chemotherapy. TCRdb ran MiXCR on the PCR reads and lists one entry per CDR3 protein. This repertoire shows 13,000 or so distinct CDR3 sequences, approximately 54% found once; its top ten account for roughly a sixth. Specimen collection occurred from a patient given preoperative chemotherapy. All receptors derive from a human donor with esophageal squamous cell carcinoma. The donor label of this sample is uncertain.

This clonotype is medium-sized. The rearrangement joins TRBV7-2 to TRBJ2-1; a weak D match, TRBD2 (5 bases). The DNA end lines up better with TRBJ2-5; the J call may be wrong. Germline assignment: CDR1 SGHTA and CDR2 FQGNSA. The CDR3 is 16 amino acids. The CDR3 here is CASSLVVGAVQETQYF. The CDR3 nucleotides are TGTGCCAGCAGCTTAGTAGTTGGAGCGGTCCAAGAGACCCAGTACTTC.

V and J are TRBV10-3 and TRBJ2-5; 7 bases map to TRBD2. Trimming at V came to 11 bases and at J to 4 bases, leaving 13 bases not matched to a gene. CDR1 is ENHRY and CDR2 is SYGVKD in the germline V gene. The CDR3 is 14 residues long. The CDR3 is CASSREGVGETQYF. The CDR3 nucleotides are TGTGCCTCCTCGAGGGAGGGCGTGGGAGAGACCCAGTACTTC.

This clonotype has only one observation. V usage is TRBV6-1 and J usage is TRBJ2-3; D may be TRBD1 or TRBD2 (5 bases each). The CDR3 contains 16 residues. Trimming shortened V by 2 bases and J by 0 bases, and 12 bases separated the two germline ends. The germline gives CDR1 MNHNS, CDR2 SASEGT. This CDR3 is CASSERGAVSTDTQYF. The CDR3 nucleotides are TGTGCCAGCAGTGAACGAGGGGCTGTGAGCACAGATACGCAGTATTTT.

The CDR3: CASSVSGGGAKNTQYF. The CDR3 DNA sequence: TGTGCCAGCAGCGTATCGGGGGGGGGGGCCAAAAACACGCAGTACTTC. The V gene is TRBV6-8, the J gene TRBJ2-4; 8 nucleotides align to TRBD2. This CDR3 is 16 amino acids long. Trimming removed 6 bases from V and 13 bases from J; junction bases left unmatched: 20. Looked up from germline, CDR1 is MNHGY and CDR2 is SAAAGT.

The chain recombines TRBV7-6 with TRBJ2-4, with 8 bases identical to TRBD1. TRBJ2-5 matches the DNA end more closely, so the J call is doubtful. Germline V gives CDR1 SGHVS, CDR2 FNYEAQ. This CDR3 is built from 13 residues. The CDR3 region is CASSSRQGSTQYF. CDR3 nucleotide sequence: TGTGCCAGCAGCTCGCGACAGGGGTCGACCCAGTACTTC.

The genes are TRBV6-1 and TRBJ2-1, with D hard to call. The CDR3 extends over 14 amino acids. The V gene lost 5 bases and the J gene lost 3 bases, with 11 bases spanning the gap. Germline values: CDR1 MNHNS, CDR2 SASEGT. The CDR3 DNA sequence: TGTGCCAGCAGTCGGATTGCCGGCTACAATGAGCAGTTCTTC. Its translation is CASSRIAGYNEQFF.

This clonotype has a single count. This chain links TRBV6-1 with TRBJ2-1; perhaps TRBD2 as D (6 bases). The ends were cut back, 4 bases at V and 10 bases at J, with 26 bases in the middle. This CDR3 is 17 amino acids long. Looked up from germline, CDR1 is MNHNS and CDR2 is SASEGT. CDR3 sequence reads: CASSAQGLGGEPYEQFF. The CDR3 bases are TGTGCCAGCAGTGCTCAAGGTCTGGGGGGAGAGCCCTACGAGCAGTTCTTC.

In its sample, this clonotype was seen many times. The chain employs TRBV7-2 and TRBJ2-3, with D perhaps matching TRBD1 (5 bases). V lost 3 bases, J lost 2 bases, and 9 bases lay in between. In germline, CDR1 is SGHTA, CDR2 FQGNSA. CDR3 length: 14 residues. CDR3 sequence: CASSFQGSTDTQYF. CDR3 nucleotide sequence: TGTGCCAGCAGCTTTCAGGGTTCCACAGATACGCAGTATTTT.

Many counts were recorded for this clonotype. The genes are TRBV6-1 and TRBJ1-1; D is ambiguous. Trimming stripped 3 bases from V and 1 base from J, with 6 bases between. The CDR3 is 13 amino acids. The V gene's germline CDR1 is MNHNS and CDR2 SASEGT. CDR3 region: CASSEAENTEAFF. The DNA of the CDR3 is TGTGCCAGCAGTGAGGCGGAGAACACTGAAGCTTTCTTT.

CDR3 loop: CASSVGRTASGNTIYF. CDR3 nucleotides: TGTGCCAGCAGCGTAGGCCGGACAGCGTCTGGAAACACCATATATTTT. The rearrangement links TRBV9 to TRBJ1-3; weak D call: TRBD1 (6 bases). Trimming cost V 0 bases and J 1 base, with 11 bases left between them. The CDR3 loop spans 16 amino acids. The germline V gene encodes CDR1 SGDLS and CDR2 YYNGEE.

The rearrangement uses TRBV27 and TRBJ2-1; 11 positions agree with TRBD2. V gave up 6 bases and J gave up 6 bases; unmatched junction bases: 4. Germline values: CDR1 MNHEY, CDR2 SMNVEV (reference sequence). This CDR3 spans 14 amino acids. CDR3 residues: CASSPGLAGNEQFF. CDR3 DNA sequence: TGTGCCAGCAGCCCCGGACTAGCGGGCAATGAGCAGTTCTTC.

V gene TRBV6-1 combines with J gene TRBJ1-5; 7 bases agree with TRBD1. The CDR3 runs 14 residues. CDR1 MNHNS and CDR2 SASEGT come from the germline V gene. Trimming took 6 bases from V and 1 from J; bases not matched to a gene: 3. The CDR3 coding sequence is TGTGCCAGCAGGAGGGGGCAGAGCAATCAGCCCCAGCATTTT. It yields the protein CASRRGQSNQPQHF.

This clonotype has a count of ten or more. This may arise from a read error, as a much more abundant clone is one base away. V usage is TRBV7-2 and J usage is TRBJ2-1, with 7 bases lining up with TRBD2. With V trimmed by 0 bases and J by 8 bases, 7 bases remained unmatched. The germline V gene encodes CDR1 SGHTA and CDR2 FQGNSA. The CDR3 spans 15 residues. The DNA for the CDR3 is TGTGCCAGCAGCTTAGCGGGAGGGCCAAGCGATGAGCAGTTCTTC. Its translation: CASSLAGGPSDEQFF.

This clonotype was observed a handful of times. The V gene is TRBV11-2, the J gene TRBJ2-3; D gene uncertain. This CDR3 contains 15 residues. In germline, CDR1 is SGHAT, CDR2 FQNNGV. Trimming took off 0 bases at V and 10 bases at J, with 17 bases between the two ends. Here the CDR3 reads CASSLDRPSLYPQYF. The CDR3 region has the DNA TGTGCCAGCAGCTTAGATAGGCCTAGTCTTTATCCGCAGTATTTT.

This rearrangement joins TRBV6-1 to TRBJ2-1, with D hard to call. This CDR3 spans 13 amino acids. CDR1 MNHNS and CDR2 SASEGT come from the germline V gene. The ends were cut back, 4 bases at V and 6 bases at J, with 10 bases in the middle. The CDR3 sequence is CASSVSPANEQFF. The CDR3 DNA sequence: TGTGCCAGCAGTGTTTCCCCTGCCAATGAGCAGTTCTTC.

This clonotype is termed medium-sized (0.01 to 0.1%). This chain links TRBV12-3 or TRBV12-4 with TRBJ2-1; 8 nucleotides agree with TRBD2. The end of the DNA fits TRBJ2-5 better, so the J call may be wrong. This CDR3 contains 21 residues. In nucleotides, the CDR3 is TGTGCCAGCAGTTCACTGGGACGGCGAGGGCGACTAGCGTCAGAATCAGAGACCCAGTACTTC. It encodes CASSSLGRRGRLASESETQYF.

A word on this clonotype: Mismatch with germline at one junction end may stem from a read error. The chain is built from TRBV6-1 and TRBJ2-3, with a tentative D call TRBD2 (6 bases). The length of the CDR3 is 15 residues. Germline values: CDR1 MNHNS, CDR2 SASEGT. The CDR3 reads CASLAGRRGKNTQYF. CDR3 nucleotides: TGTGCCAGTCTCGCGGGGCGGAGGGGCAAAAATACGCAGTATTTC.

This clonotype was detected many times. The junction departs from germline at one end; a sequencing error may be responsible. Here the CDR3 reads CASSSGTPYGELFF. For the CDR3, the DNA is TGTGCTAGCAGCTCCGGGACACCCTACGGGGAGCTGTTTTTT. The J gene is TRBJ2-2, the V gene TRBV7-7; possible D gene TRBD1, 6 bases. The CDR3 spans 14 residues. Germline lookup yields CDR1 SSHAT and CDR2 FNYEAQ (reference sequence).

Comments on this clonotype: The CDR3 ends on some other residue instead of the conserved phenylalanine or tryptophan, so this is likely a read error. The limits of the CDR3 on the DNA are not certain, so only TCRdb's listed CDR3 is given. The chain couples TRBV12-2 to TRBJ2-3. TRBV12-2 is recorded as a pseudogene. Ends included, the CDR3 has 13 residues. Here the CDR3 reads CASFLIYKIKIIL.

The V and J genes are TRBV6-1 and TRBJ2-3; 8 bases fit TRBD1. The tail of the sequence fits TRBJ2-7 better, so the J call may be wrong. Germline CDR1 is MNHNS and CDR2 is SASEGT. This CDR3 spans 15 amino acids. CDR3 residues: CARGAGAGGTDTQYF. The CDR3 nucleotides read TGTGCCAGGGGTGCCGGGGCAGGGGGCACAGATACGCAGTACTTC.

This clonotype was seen only a few times. This rearrangement joins TRBV4-1 to TRBJ2-2, with 8 bases lining up with TRBD1. Looked up from germline, CDR1 is MGHRA and CDR2 is YSYEKL. CDR3 length equals 16 residues. Losses at the gene ends were 3 bases for V and 1 base for J; bases not matched to a gene: 4. The CDR3, as DNA: TGCGCCAGCAGCCAGCGACAGGGGCGGAACACCGGGGAGCTGTTTTTT. Its translation: CASSQRQGRNTGELFF.

This clonotype was detected many times. The V call is TRBV6-1, the J call TRBJ2-1; TRBD2 matches at 11 bases. Unmatched junction bases numbered 3, after V lost 5 bases and J lost 3 bases. The CDR3 length is 15 residues. Germline assignment: CDR1 MNHNS and CDR2 SASEGT. The CDR3 DNA is TGTGCCAGCAGTCTCCTAGCGGGAGGCTACAATGAGCAGTTCTTC. Protein: CASSLLAGGYNEQFF.

Worth noting for this clonotype: One end of the junction fails to match germline, which may point to a read error. V is TRBV6-5 and J is TRBJ2-3, with D possibly being TRBD1 or TRBD2 (6 bases each). The CDR3 length is 15 residues. CDR1 is MNHEY, CDR2 SVGAGI, per germline. CDR3 bases: TGTGCCAGGGGTTACGGGGGCGGCGACGCAGAGACGCAGTATTTC. This codes for CARGYGGGDAETQYF.

This clonotype occurred many times. The CDR3 nucleotides are TGTGCCAGCAGTTACGGAGACAGGGGGCAGTTCTTC. It is translated as CASSYGDRGQFF. The chain is built from TRBV6-5 and TRBJ2-1; TRBD1 matches 8 bases. CDR1 is MNHEY and CDR2 is SVGAGI in the germline V gene. The CDR3 has 12 amino acids. Trimming cost V 2 bases and J 12 bases; bases outside gene matches: 3.

The rearrangement joins TRBV6-1 to TRBJ2-3, with a weak D call TRBD1 (5 bases). Trimming took 6 bases from V and 4 from J, leaving 8 bases between them. The CDR3 totals 12 residues. Germline V gene data show CDR1 as MNHNS and CDR2 as SASEGT. This chain's CDR3 is CASRAGSDTQYF. The DNA for the CDR3 is TGTGCCAGCAGAGCAGGGTCAGATACGCAGTATTTT.

V is TRBV7-2 and J is TRBJ1-1, with D uncertain. The CDR3 length is 14 residues. V was pared by 3 bases and J by 1 base, with 9 bases between. Germline V gene data show CDR1 as SGHTA and CDR2 as FQGNSA. CDR3 coding DNA: TGTGCCAGCAGCTTTCGTTGGCAGAACACTGAAGCTTTCTTT. It translates to CASSFRWQNTEAFF. Filled out from reference TRBV7-2 and TRBJ1-1, the complete variable domain reads GAGVSQSPSNKVTEKGKDVELRCDPISGHTALYWYRQSLGQGLEFLIYFQGNSAPDKSGLPSDRFSAERTGGSVSTLTIQRTQQEDSAVYLCASSFRWQNTEAFFGQGTRLTVV.

Concerning this clonotype itself: The junction departs from the called germline gene at one end, perhaps through a read error. The DNA of the CDR3 is TGTGCCAGCGGGGGGTTTGGGGGAAGCTACCAAGAGACCCAGTATTTC. It specifies CASGGFGGSYQETQYF. The chain combines TRBV6-1 with TRBJ2-3; possibly TRBD2 for D (6 bases). Per the germline V gene, CDR1 is MNHNS and CDR2 is SASEGT. This CDR3 has 16 amino acids.

This clonotype was recorded many times. The V and J genes are TRBV6-1 and TRBJ2-1; TRBD1 is a possible D gene (7 bases). Trimming stripped 3 bases from V and 4 bases from J, with 16 bases between. Per germline, CDR1 MNHNS and CDR2 SASEGT. The CDR3 covers 16 residues. The CDR3 DNA sequence: TGTGCCAGCAGTGAGAGGGGGCGGGGTCAATACAATGAGCAGTTCTTC. Protein product: CASSERGRGQYNEQFF.

The V and J genes are TRBV12-3 or TRBV12-4 and TRBJ2-1; tentatively, D is TRBD1 (6 bases). The J call may be mistaken, given a closer DNA end match to TRBJ2-5. This CDR3 region has 13 residues. CDR3 sequence: CASSSGAQETQYF. The DNA of the CDR3 is TGTGCCAGCAGTTCAGGGGCACAAGAGACCCAGTACTTC.

The rearrangement links TRBV6-1 to TRBJ2-4; D tentatively reads TRBD1 or TRBD2 (6 bases each). The J call may be in error: the DNA end matches TRBJ2-5 better. This CDR3 contains 15 residues. Germline V lookup: CDR1 MNHNS, CDR2 SASEGT. The CDR3 spells CARGPGGREQETQYF. CDR3 DNA: TGTGCCAGGGGTCCCGGGGGCCGGGAGCAAGAGACCCAGTACTTC.